The 26 T cell receptor beta chains below were found in one sample sequenced in a study of metastatic and nonmetastatic thyroid tumors (TCRdb year 2020). No patient had received any treatment before thyroid surgery. The method behind the library was PCR. For sequencing, an Illumina HiSeq 4000 was employed. In-frame beta chains were kept once TCRdb had trimmed the public reads at Q25 with fastp and called clones with MiXCR. The sample includes 15,000 to 20,000 clones, with about 25% observed a single time. The top ten clones comprise less than 20% of the sample. What was sequenced was adjacent normal tissue. The receptor set was obtained from a female donor with papillary thyroid cancer or a benign thyroid nodule (not recorded which). Some clones in this sample may be carry-over from other donors' samples.

This clone was counted between two and nine times. The V call is TRBV28, the J call TRBJ2-5; 7 bases fit TRBD2. J was trimmed by 3 bases and V by 8 bases; bases with no gene match: 6. The CDR3 runs 13 residues. Germline CDR1 MDHEN, CDR2 SYDVKM. DNA for the CDR3: TGTGCCAGCTCCCCTGGGAGGGAAGAGACCCAGTACTTC. Translation gives CASSPGREETQYF. The full variable domain, with the rest looked up from reference TRBV28 and TRBJ2-5, is DVKVTQSSRYLVKRTGEKVFLECVQDMDHENMFWYRQDPGLGLRLIYFSYDVKMKEKGDIPEGYSVSREKKERFSLILESASTNQTSMYLCASSPGREETQYFGPGTRLLVL.

The chain couples TRBV20-1 to TRBJ1-5; D ambiguous. Between the trimmed V and J ends, which lost 2 bases and 2 bases, there was a span of 4 bases. Germline CDR1 reads DFQATT; CDR2 reads SNEGSKA (reference sequence). This CDR3 has 12 residues. The CDR3: CSARQGNQPQHF. As DNA, the CDR3 is TGCAGTGCTAGACAGGGCAATCAGCCCCAGCATTTT.

This clone showed up just a few times. The chain couples TRBV20-1 to TRBJ2-1; D is perhaps TRBD2 (6 bases). Germline assignment: CDR1 DFQATT and CDR2 SNEGSKA (reference sequence). The CDR3 runs 17 residues. V was pared by 3 bases and J by 5 bases, with 23 bases between. This CDR3 is CSASRPSPGDIDNEQFF. CDR3 coding DNA: TGCAGTGCTAGCAGACCATCGCCGGGAGACATAGACAATGAGCAGTTCTTC.

The rearrangement uses TRBV5-1 and TRBJ2-1, with TRBD2 as a possible D gene (6 bases). Per germline, CDR1 SGHRS and CDR2 YFSETQ. The CDR3 runs to 15 residues. Trimming removed 5 bases at V and 0 bases at J, with 12 bases between. Here the CDR3 reads CASSIAAISYNEQFF. The DNA for the CDR3 is TGCGCCAGCAGTATAGCGGCCATCTCCTACAATGAGCAGTTCTTC.

The chain uses TRBV27 and TRBJ2-7, with TRBD2 matching 16 bases. Losses at the gene ends were 4 bases for V and 5 bases for J; bases not matched to a gene: 2. The CDR3 extends over 15 amino acids. The germline gives CDR1 MNHEY, CDR2 SMNVEV (reference sequence). The CDR3, as DNA: TGTGCCAGCAGTTCCGGGACTAGCGGGAGGGACGAGCAGTACTTC. Its protein product is CASSSGTSGRDEQYF.

The chain has TRBV28 and TRBJ1-1; D gene unclear. Germline V gene sequence: CDR1 MDHEN, CDR2 SYDVKM. Trimming stripped 10 bases from V and 0 bases from J, with 12 bases between. This CDR3 is built from 13 residues. In nucleotides, the CDR3 is TGTGCCACGCTAGGGAGGATGAACACTGAAGCTTTCTTT. Protein: CATLGRMNTEAFF.

This clone was seen a handful of times. V usage is TRBV6-2 or TRBV6-3 and J usage is TRBJ1-1; 11 bases are a match to TRBD1. Per germline, CDR1 MNHEY and CDR2 SVGEGT. The J segment lost 6 bases and the V segment lost 6 bases, leaving 6 bases of the junction unmatched. The CDR3 sequence is 14 residues long. The CDR3 DNA reads as TGTGCCAGCAGCCTCCGGGACAGGGGGGCTGAAGCTTTCTTT. The encoded protein is CASSLRDRGAEAFF.

This clone was found many times. This specimen includes other DNA sequences encoding the same CDR3. The chain recombines TRBV12-3 or TRBV12-4 with TRBJ1-5, with D perhaps TRBD1 (5 bases). CDR3 size: 14 residues. Trimming took 6 bases from V and 5 from J, leaving 14 bases between them. CDR3 residues: CASSRDSSDQPQHF. CDR3 DNA sequence: TGTGCCAGCAGCCGAGACAGTTCCGATCAGCCCCAGCATTTT.

This clone was detected only once. J is TRBJ2-1 and V is TRBV20-1, with 8 bases fitting TRBD2. J lost 3 bases, V lost 6 bases, and 10 bases had no gene match. The germline V gene encodes CDR1 DFQATT and CDR2 SNEGSKA (reference sequence). There are 15 residues in the CDR3. For the CDR3, the DNA is TGCAGTGCCCATGAAGCGGGAGACGGCTACAATGAGCAGTTCTTC. Its translation is CSAHEAGDGYNEQFF.

About this clone: This may be a read error, as it is one base from a much larger clone. The chain carries TRBV6-1 and TRBJ2-2; no reliable D call. Between the trimmed V and J ends, which lost 10 bases and 6 bases, there was a span of 6 bases. Germline V CDR1 and CDR2: MNHNS, SASEGT. The CDR3 totals 10 residues. CDR3 sequence reads: CATGSGELFF. The CDR3, as DNA: TGTGCCACCGGCTCCGGGGAGCTGTTTTTT.

The rearrangement links TRBV27 to TRBJ1-1, with D tentatively TRBD1 (5 bases). This CDR3 spans 12 amino acids. Germline CDR1 MNHEY, CDR2 SMNVEV (reference sequence). V dropped 8 bases and J dropped 1 base, with 8 bases sitting between them. The CDR3 sequence: CASRRGNTEAFF. DNA of the CDR3: TGTGCCAGCCGAAGGGGGAACACTGAAGCTTTCTTT.

This chain connects TRBV7-2 to TRBJ2-7; maybe TRBD2 (7 bases). The germline V and J ends were trimmed by 3 bases and 10 bases, with 16 bases remaining between them. This CDR3 has 13 amino acids. Germline V gives CDR1 SGHTA, CDR2 FQGNSA. CDR3 DNA sequence: TGTGCCAGCAGCTTCCGGGGGGCGCGGGGTCAGTACTTC. Its protein is CASSFRGARGQYF.

V usage is TRBV2 and J usage is TRBJ2-1; a possible D gene is TRBD2 (5 bases). The V gene lost 7 bases and the J gene lost 3 bases, with 13 bases spanning the gap. CDR1 is SNHLY, CDR2 FYNNEI, per germline. CDR3 size: 14 residues. The CDR3 DNA reads as TGTGCCAGCATGACGACTATAGGCTACAATGAGCAGTTCTTC. Translation gives CASMTTIGYNEQFF.

This clone was counted only a few times. The V call is TRBV15, the J call TRBJ2-3; D remains unclear. Germline CDR1 and CDR2: LNHNV and YYDKDF (reference sequence). The V end was cut by 4 bases, the J end by 0 bases, with 17 bases between. CDR3 length: 17 residues. CDR3 loop: CATSTGRAAASTDTQYF. The CDR3 region has the DNA TGTGCCACCAGCACCGGACGGGCTGCAGCTAGCACAGATACGCAGTATTTT.

By frequency in the sample, this clone is medium-sized (0.01 to 0.1%). The chain carries TRBV5-1 and TRBJ2-7; D is possibly TRBD1 or TRBD2 (5 bases each). Germline V gene lookup returns CDR1 SGHRS and CDR2 YFSETQ. The CDR3 covers 14 residues. V lost 0 bases and J 6 bases, leaving 13 bases between the germline ends. The CDR3 region has the DNA TGCGCCAGCAGCTTGGGACAGTTTGGGGGCGAGCAGTACTTC. This encodes CASSLGQFGGEQYF.

This clone is labeled medium-sized. The chain couples TRBV13 to TRBJ2-4; D is perhaps TRBD2 (6 bases). Trimming took off 8 bases at V and 9 bases at J, with 17 bases between the two ends. The germline CDR1 and CDR2 sequences are PRHDT and FYEKMQ (reference sequence). The CDR3 is 13 amino acids. The CDR3 protein is CASSDRGGGIQYF. CDR3 bases: TGTGCCAGCTCGGACCGGGGAGGCGGCATTCAGTACTTC.

This clone was counted a single time. CDR3 coding DNA: TGTGCCAGTAGTACTGGACTAGCGGGACTGGACAATGAGCAGTTCTTC. Its protein is CASSTGLAGLDNEQFF. The chain is built from TRBV19 and TRBJ2-1; 12 bases align to TRBD2. J was trimmed by 5 bases and V by 4 bases; bases with no gene match: 6. Germline CDR1 LNHDA, CDR2 SQIVND (reference sequence). The CDR3 runs 16 residues.

This clone was counted many times. The chain couples TRBV28 to TRBJ2-7; 9 positions agree with TRBD2. Germline assignment: CDR1 MDHEN and CDR2 SYDVKM. J gave up 0 bases and V 5 bases, and 14 bases lay outside the gene matches. CDR3 length equals 18 residues. CDR3 loop: CASSPSIGAGLASYEQYF. Written as DNA, the CDR3 is TGTGCCAGCAGTCCGTCAATCGGGGCGGGACTAGCCTCCTACGAGCAGTACTTC.

The chain employs TRBV2 and TRBJ1-5; D remains unclear. Trimming took 1 base from V and 5 from J, leaving 15 bases between them. CDR3 length equals 16 residues. Per germline, CDR1 SNHLY and CDR2 FYNNEI. This CDR3 is CASSEDSPRQYQPQHF. Written as DNA, the CDR3 is TGTGCCAGCAGTGAAGACTCGCCTCGTCAATATCAGCCCCAGCATTTT.

The chain combines TRBV5-6 with TRBJ2-7; D may be TRBD1 or TRBD2 (6 bases each). V lost 0 bases and J 4 bases, leaving 14 bases between the germline ends. The CDR3 has 15 amino acids. Per the germline V gene, CDR1 is SGHDT and CDR2 is YYEEEE. Here the CDR3 DNA reads TGTGCCAGCAGCTTGGGGCGGGAAGGGGGTTACGAGCAGTACTTC. It yields the protein CASSLGREGGYEQYF.

This sequence joins TRBV19 and TRBJ1-3; D is ambiguous. The CDR3 is 15 residues long. Germline values: CDR1 LNHDA, CDR2 SQIVND (reference sequence). Trimming cost V 7 bases and J 0 bases, with 13 bases left between them. In DNA form, the CDR3 reads TGTGCCAGTATCCAGAACCCTGCCTCTGGAAACACCATATATTTT. Translated: CASIQNPASGNTIYF.

This clone is large (0.1 to 1%) by share. This rearrangement joins TRBV7-2 to TRBJ2-2; 10 bases fit TRBD2. From germline, CDR1 is SGHTA and CDR2 FQGNSA. With V trimmed by 1 base and J by 6 bases, 8 bases remained unmatched. The CDR3 extends over 17 amino acids. CDR3 in DNA: TGTGCCAGCAGCTTAGGAGCGGGAGGGCCTGTGGCCGGGGAGCTGTTTTTT. Translation gives CASSLGAGGPVAGELFF.

This clone is medium-sized. V gene TRBV24-1 combines with J gene TRBJ2-1, with 11 bases fitting TRBD2. Germline lookup yields CDR1 KGHDR and CDR2 SFDVKD. The V and J ends lost 2 bases and 2 bases, in that order; junction bases with no gene match: 10. The CDR3 totals 19 residues. CDR3 sequence: CATSDWGLAASGTYNEQFF. CDR3 DNA sequence: TGTGCCACCAGTGATTGGGGACTAGCGGCGTCTGGAACCTACAATGAGCAGTTCTTC.

The table lists this clone with a few counts. The genes are TRBV20-1 and TRBJ1-1; D call uncertain. The CDR3 has 15 residues. Germline CDR1 and CDR2: DFQATT and SNEGSKA (reference sequence). V was shortened by 3 bases and J by 1 base, with 15 bases between the two germline ends. In nucleotides, the CDR3 is TGCAGTGCTAGCTACCAACGAAGAGGGAACACTGAAGCTTTCTTT. Translating gives CSASYQRRGNTEAFF.

V usage is TRBV19 and J usage is TRBJ2-6; D is undetermined. Germline V gene lookup returns CDR1 LNHDA and CDR2 SQIVND (reference sequence). The length of the CDR3 is 14 residues. V gave up 10 bases and J gave up 2 bases, with 12 bases separating them. The CDR3 DNA follows: TGTGCCACCAAGTCGGTGGCTGGGGCCAACGTCCTGACTTTC. This translates into CATKSVAGANVLTF.

This clone was seen at least ten times. The J gene is TRBJ2-7, the V gene TRBV20-1; D remains unclear. This CDR3 is built from 13 residues. The ends were cut back, 6 bases at V and 3 bases at J, with 15 bases in the middle. CDR1 is DFQATT, CDR2 SNEGSKA, per germline (reference sequence). The CDR3 DNA follows: TGCAGTGCCCCGGCCGAGGACCTCTACGAGCAGTACTTC. It translates to CSAPAEDLYEQYF.